This T cell receptor (beta chain) was observed in a study of T cell repertoires in cytomegalovirus infection. About the research overall: Public signatures in TCR beta pointed to CMV infection and matching HLA type. Regarding the study as a whole: What dominated the ex vivo response were HLA-C-restricted CMV-specific TCR beta clonotypes.

TCRdb analysed the reads with MiXCR anew, one entry per CDR3 protein. Here the sample spans about 830,000 distinct CDR3 sequences, about 30% being singletons. As concerns this clonotype: Its antigen is still unknown.

The sample consisted of cultured CD8+ T cells from PBMCs, taken from culture after CMV antigen stimulation. The TCR sequence derives from a human donor in good health (CMV status not recorded). Some clones in this sample may be carry-over from other donors' samples.

The CDR3 nucleotides read TGTGCCAGCAGGGAGTTGGGGGAGCTGTTTTTT. It codes for CASRELGELFF. The chain recombines TRBV6-5 with TRBJ2-2, with D hard to call. CDR3 length: 11 residues. The V end was cut by 6 bases, the J end by 8 bases, with 7 bases between. CDR1 and CDR2 (germline): MNHEY, SVGAGI.